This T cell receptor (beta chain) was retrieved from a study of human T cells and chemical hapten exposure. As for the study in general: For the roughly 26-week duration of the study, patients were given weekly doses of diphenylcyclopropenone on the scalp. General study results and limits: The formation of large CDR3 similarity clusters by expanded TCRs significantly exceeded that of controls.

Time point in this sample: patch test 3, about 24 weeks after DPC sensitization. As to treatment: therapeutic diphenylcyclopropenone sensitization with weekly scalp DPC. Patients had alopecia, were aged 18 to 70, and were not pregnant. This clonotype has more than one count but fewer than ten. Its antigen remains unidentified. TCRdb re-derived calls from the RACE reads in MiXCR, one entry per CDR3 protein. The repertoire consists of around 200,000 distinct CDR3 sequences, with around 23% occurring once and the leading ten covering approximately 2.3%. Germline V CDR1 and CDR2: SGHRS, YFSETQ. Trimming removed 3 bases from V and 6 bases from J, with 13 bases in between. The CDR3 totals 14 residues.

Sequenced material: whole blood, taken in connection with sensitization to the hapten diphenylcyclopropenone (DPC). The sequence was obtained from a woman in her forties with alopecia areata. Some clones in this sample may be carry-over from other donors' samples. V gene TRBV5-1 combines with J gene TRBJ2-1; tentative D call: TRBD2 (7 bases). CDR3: CASSSGASGNEQFF. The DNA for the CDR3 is TGCGCCAGCAGCTCAGGGGCTAGCGGCAATGAGCAGTTCTTC.